This is a list of T cell receptor beta chains from one sample in a study of chemoradiotherapy in HPV16-positive cancers. Using immunoSEQ multiplex PCR, the repertoire was profiled, and TCRdb retains in-frame clones only, with some absent. The sample lists roughly 9,800 clones; roughly two thirds were seen once. This specimen was collected from a patient who underwent chemoradiotherapy. These receptors all stem from a human donor with HPV-associated anogenital cancer. The CDR3 runs from the conserved cysteine through the conserved F or W. A D gene is named only where the DNA matches it firmly. A clone size is listed for some rows: how often the clone was seen (once, few, many), or a class if it is expanded.

CDR3 length | J gene | D gene | clone size | V gene | CDR3 protein | CDR3 DNA
17 | TRBJ2-5 | TRBD2 | NA | TRBV10-3 | CAISDTSGGMNLETQYF | TGTGCCATCAGTGACACTAGCGGGGGCATGAATTTAGAGACCCAGTACTTC
17 | TRBJ1-2 | NA | few | TRBV5-3 | CARSLLRRDARARGYTF | TGTGCCAGAAGCTTGCTTAGGAGGGACGCGCGAGCGCGGGGCTACACCTTC
16 | TRBJ2-2 | NA | NA | TRBV5-1 | CASSKDSFDGTGELFF | TGCGCCAGCAGCAAAGACAGCTTCGACGGCACCGGGGAGCTGTTTTTT
14 | TRBJ1-2 | TRBD1 | NA | TRBV19 | CASKTLQGNYGYTF | TGTGCCAGTAAGACGTTACAGGGGAACTATGGCTACACCTTC
15 | TRBJ1-1 | NA | NA | TRBV30 | CAWKYPGGRSTEAFF | TGTGCCTGGAAATATCCTGGGGGGCGAAGCACTGAAGCTTTCTTT
13 | TRBJ1-6 | TRBD1 | few | TRBV2 | CASRDRAFAPLHF | TGTGCCAGCAGGGACAGGGCGTTTGCGCCCCTCCACTTT
14 | TRBJ1-6 | NA | few | TRBV5-1 | CASSLTQGNSPLHF | TGCGCCAGCAGCTTGACACAGGGAAATTCACCCCTCCACTTT
14 | TRBJ1-5 | TRBD1 | NA | TRBV6-5 | CASSDGTGDQPQHF | TGTGCCAGCAGCGACGGGACAGGGGATCAGCCCCAGCATTTT
13 | TRBJ1-5 | NA | NA | TRBV18 | CASSTGYNQPQHF | TGTGCCAGCTCAACAGGTTACAATCAGCCCCAGCATTTT
14 | TRBJ2-7 | NA | NA | TRBV4-1 | CASSQVLIKPEQYF | TGCGCCAGCAGCCAAGTTCTCATCAAACCCGAGCAGTACTTC
19 | TRBJ2-2 | NA | NA | TRBV11-2 | CASSLIRSQGGRMAGELFF | TGTGCCAGCAGCTTAATAAGGTCACAGGGAGGTCGTATGGCCGGGGAGCTGTTTTTT
13 | TRBJ1-2 | TRBD1 | NA | TRBV9 | CASSQGGGNGYTF | TGTGCCAGCAGCCAGGGGGGGGGAAATGGCTACACCTTC
17 | TRBJ1-6 | NA | NA | TRBV6-8 | CASSYPELNRVGSPLHF | TGTGCCAGCAGTTACCCGGAGCTTAACAGGGTCGGGTCACCCCTCCACTTT
12 | TRBJ1-2 | NA | NA | TRBV15 | CATSRDGLGYTF | TGTGCCACCAGCAGAGATGGGCTAGGCTACACCTTC
16 | TRBJ2-3 | TRBD2 | NA | TRBV28 | CASSLTSGGYTDTQYF | TGTGCCAGCAGTCTGACTAGCGGGGGATACACAGATACGCAGTATTTT